One TCR beta chain is described in this entry. Different DNA sequences within this sample yield the same CDR3. The data originate from a study of control samples from healthy donors and cancer patients. Generated by immunoSEQ multiplex PCR, the TCRdb table keeps only in-frame clones and is missing some. The sample yields tens of thousands of clones, more than 75% seen once. The germline V gene has CDR1 KGHSH and CDR2 LQKENI. This CDR3 spans 14 amino acids. With 3 bases removed from V and 1 base from J, the gap between germline ends came to 9 bases. The chain is built from TRBV18 and TRBJ1-1; D is unclear. This sequence originates from a woman in her sixties or seventies in good health. What was sequenced was blood. For the CDR3, the DNA is TGTGCCAGCTCACCTAATCAAAGGAACACTGAAGCTTTCTTT. Its translation is CASSPNQRNTEAFF. Combining the CDR3 with reference TRBV18 and TRBJ1-1 gives the whole variable domain NAGVMQNPRHLVRRRGQEARLRCSPMKGHSHVYWYRQLPEEGLKFMVYLQKENIIDESGMPKERFSAEFPKEGPSILRIQQVVRGDSAAYFCASSPNQRNTEAFFGQGTRLTVV.